A selection of T cell receptor beta chains follows, all from one sample in a study of cytomegalovirus exposure and HLA in healthy donors. Clones were read by immunoSEQ multiplex PCR, and TCRdb kept only the in-frame ones, dropping some. The sample comprises more than 250,000 clones, less than 95% of which are singletons, and around 3.1% rests with the top ten. Material for sequencing was PBMCs. The receptors were gathered from a woman in her 30s in good health and CMV-seronegative. CDR3s include the opening cysteine and the closing phenylalanine or tryptophan. A D gene is named only where the DNA matches it firmly. Some rows have no size entry. The others give once, few or many, or a class for an expanded clone.

j_gene: TRBJ1-2
v_gene: TRBV5-4
d_gene: NA
abundance: NA
CDR3nt: TGTGCCAGCAGCTTGGAGGGCTATGGCTACACCTTC
CDR3aa: CASSLEGYGYTF

j_gene: TRBJ2-3
v_gene: TRBV5-6
d_gene: TRBD1
abundance: NA
CDR3nt: TGTGCCAGCAGCTTCTGGACAGGGACCACAGATACGCAGTATTTT
CDR3aa: CASSFWTGTTDTQYF

j_gene: TRBJ2-2
v_gene: TRBV28
d_gene: NA
abundance: once
CDR3nt: TGTGCCAGCAGTCGACTAGGCGGGGAGCTGTTTTTT
CDR3aa: CASSRLGGELFF

j_gene: TRBJ1-2
v_gene: TRBV4-3
d_gene: NA
abundance: NA
CDR3nt: TGCGCCAGCAGCCAATCCCTAGACAGGCTTAACTATGGCTACACCTTC
CDR3aa: CASSQSLDRLNYGYTF

j_gene: TRBJ2-1
v_gene: TRBV28
d_gene: NA
abundance: NA
CDR3nt: TGTGCCAGCAGTTATAGTTCCACCCCCTCTAGGGGTGAGCAGTTCTTC
CDR3aa: CASSYSSTPSRGEQFF

j_gene: TRBJ1-5
v_gene: TRBV19
d_gene: TRBD1
abundance: many
CDR3nt: TGTGCCAGTACCAACAGGGGCTACAATCAGCCCCAGCATTTT
CDR3aa: CASTNRGYNQPQHF

j_gene: TRBJ1-2
v_gene: TRBV27
d_gene: TRBD1
abundance: NA
CDR3nt: TGTGCCAGCAGCATGACAGGGGGAGGCTACACCTTC
CDR3aa: CASSMTGGGYTF

j_gene: TRBJ2-5
v_gene: TRBV19
d_gene: NA
abundance: NA
CDR3nt: TGTGCCAGTAGTCAGGGGTGGCTCGGCCAAGAGACCCAGTACTTC
CDR3aa: CASSQGWLGQETQYF

j_gene: TRBJ2-7
v_gene: TRBV5-5
d_gene: NA
abundance: NA
CDR3nt: TGTGCCAGCTCCGTGAGTGTGCGGGGACAACTGGCGCAGTACTTC
CDR3aa: CASSVSVRGQLAQYF

j_gene: TRBJ2-7
v_gene: TRBV29-1
d_gene: TRBD2
abundance: NA
CDR3nt: TGCAGCGTCAGCGGGAGAGGTCTAAACGAGCAGTACTTC
CDR3aa: CSVSGRGLNEQYF

j_gene: TRBJ2-5
v_gene: TRBV6-1
d_gene: TRBD2
abundance: NA
CDR3nt: TGTGCCAGCAGTGATGGGGTAGCGGGAGGGCCCGGAGGAGAGACCCAGTACTTC
CDR3aa: CASSDGVAGGPGGETQYF

j_gene: TRBJ1-4
v_gene: TRBV27
d_gene: NA
abundance: NA
CDR3nt: TGTGCCAGCAGTGATACAGGGAGGGCTAATGAAAAACTGTTTTTT
CDR3aa: CASSDTGRANEKLFF

j_gene: TRBJ1-2
v_gene: TRBV6-1
d_gene: TRBD1
abundance: NA
CDR3nt: TGTGCCAGCAGTGAAAGGGGGCTCTTAAACTATGGCTACACCTTC
CDR3aa: CASSERGLLNYGYTF

j_gene: TRBJ2-1
v_gene: TRBV4-2
d_gene: TRBD2
abundance: NA
CDR3nt: TGTGCCAGCAGCCCTGGGACTAGCGGGAGCGACGAGCAGTTCTTC
CDR3aa: CASSPGTSGSDEQFF

j_gene: TRBJ2-7
v_gene: TRBV5-5
d_gene: TRBD2
abundance: NA
CDR3nt: TGTGCCAGCAGCTCTAGCGGAGACACCTACGAGCAGTACTTC
CDR3aa: CASSSSGDTYEQYF

j_gene: TRBJ2-3
v_gene: TRBV29-1
d_gene: NA
abundance: NA
CDR3nt: TGCAGCTGCCCCGGACCTAGCACAGATACGCAGTATTTT
CDR3aa: CSCPGPSTDTQYF

j_gene: TRBJ2-1
v_gene: TRBV7-3
d_gene: NA
abundance: NA
CDR3nt: TGTGCCAGCAGCTTAATGGTAGGAGCTCCTAATGAGCAGTTCTTC
CDR3aa: CASSLMVGAPNEQFF

j_gene: TRBJ2-1
v_gene: TRBV10-3
d_gene: NA
abundance: NA
CDR3nt: TGTGCCATCAGTGAGTCGGCAGGGACTGAGCAGTTCTTC
CDR3aa: CAISESAGTEQFF

j_gene: TRBJ1-1
v_gene: TRBV25-1
d_gene: TRBD1
abundance: NA
CDR3nt: TGTGCCAGCAGCCAGACAGGGGTGAACACTGAAGCTTTCTTT
CDR3aa: CASSQTGVNTEAFF

j_gene: TRBJ1-4
v_gene: TRBV28
d_gene: NA
abundance: NA
CDR3nt: TGTGCCAGCAGTTTCGGGGAGGGTGGTGAAAAACTGTTTTTT
CDR3aa: CASSFGEGGEKLFF

j_gene: TRBJ2-2
v_gene: TRBV7-6
d_gene: TRBD2
abundance: once
CDR3nt: TGTGCCAGCAGCTTAGGGAGCGGGGAAACTCGTACCGGGGAGCTGTTTTTT
CDR3aa: CASSLGSGETRTGELFF

j_gene: TRBJ1-3
v_gene: TRBV6-1
d_gene: TRBD1
abundance: NA
CDR3nt: TGTGCCAGCAGCGAACAGGCAGGGGGGGGAAACACCATATATTTT
CDR3aa: CASSEQAGGGNTIYF

j_gene: TRBJ2-7
v_gene: TRBV7-6
d_gene: TRBD2
abundance: once
CDR3nt: TGTGCCAGCAGCCAGGTGACGCTAGCGGGAGGTACCTACGAGCAGTACTTC
CDR3aa: CASSQVTLAGGTYEQYF

j_gene: TRBJ2-3
v_gene: TRBV20-1
d_gene: NA
abundance: NA
CDR3nt: TGCAGTGCTGGATCAGATACGCAGTATTTT
CDR3aa: CSAGSDTQYF

j_gene: TRBJ2-2
v_gene: TRBV6-1
d_gene: NA
abundance: NA
CDR3nt: TGTGCCAGCAGTGGTCAGGGTGCCGGGGAGCTGTTTTTT
CDR3aa: CASSGQGAGELFF

j_gene: TRBJ1-1
v_gene: TRBV12-5
d_gene: TRBD1
abundance: NA
CDR3nt: TGTGCTAGTGGTTTGGTACTAGAGGGGGCGCCGACTGAAGCTTTCTTT
CDR3aa: CASGLVLEGAPTEAFF

j_gene: TRBJ2-7
v_gene: TRBV11-3
d_gene: NA
abundance: NA
CDR3nt: TGTGCCAGCAGCTTAGTAACCGAATCCTCCTACGAGCAGTACTTC
CDR3aa: CASSLVTESSYEQYF

j_gene: TRBJ2-2
v_gene: TRBV4-2
d_gene: TRBD2
abundance: NA
CDR3nt: TGTGCCAGCAGCCAATGGGCTAGCGGGGCGAACACCGGGGAGCTGTTTTTT
CDR3aa: CASSQWASGANTGELFF

j_gene: TRBJ2-7
v_gene: TRBV7-2
d_gene: NA
abundance: NA
CDR3nt: TGTGCCAGCAGCTACGGTAGCGGAAGGACGTACGAGCAGTACTTC
CDR3aa: CASSYGSGRTYEQYF

j_gene: TRBJ2-7
v_gene: TRBV19
d_gene: NA
abundance: NA
CDR3nt: TGTGCCAGTAGTATATCGGGGTCATCCTACGAGCAGTACTTC
CDR3aa: CASSISGSSYEQYF

j_gene: TRBJ2-3
v_gene: TRBV28
d_gene: TRBD2
abundance: NA
CDR3nt: TGTGCCAGCAGTAAAACGGGACTAGCGGGAGACCGGCAAGATACGCAGTATTTT
CDR3aa: CASSKTGLAGDRQDTQYF

j_gene: TRBJ2-5
v_gene: TRBV2
d_gene: NA
abundance: NA
CDR3nt: TGTGCCAGCAGCAAAGAGACCCAGTACTTC
CDR3aa: CASSKETQYF

j_gene: TRBJ2-2
v_gene: TRBV4-2
d_gene: NA
abundance: NA
CDR3nt: TGTGCCAGCAGCTTACCGACACTGGAGATTTTCGGAACCGGGGAGCTGTTTTTT
CDR3aa: CASSLPTLEIFGTGELFF

j_gene: TRBJ2-2
v_gene: TRBV25-1
d_gene: NA
abundance: NA
CDR3nt: TGTGCCAGCAATAGCTTGACCGGGGAGCTGTTTTTT
CDR3aa: CASNSLTGELFF

j_gene: TRBJ2-3
v_gene: TRBV27
d_gene: TRBD2
abundance: NA
CDR3nt: TGTGCCAGCAGTCTCTCTTGGGGTAGCGGGGACACAGATACGCAGTATTTT
CDR3aa: CASSLSWGSGDTDTQYF

j_gene: TRBJ1-1
v_gene: TRBV28
d_gene: TRBD1
abundance: NA
CDR3nt: TGTGCCAGCAGTTTAGAGGCAGGGGGCATCACTGAAGCTTTCTTT
CDR3aa: CASSLEAGGITEAFF